The 32 T cell receptor beta chains given below trace back to one sample, sequenced in a study of CD8 T cells in ankylosing spondylitis. TCRdb re-called the 5' RACE reads through MiXCR, storing one row per CDR3 protein. In the table there are some 27,000 distinct CDR3 sequences, less than 6.5% of which are singletons. Sequencing was performed on blood, either unsorted or a sorted T cell fraction (not recorded which). The receptors originated from a female donor with ankylosing spondylitis or in good health (not recorded which).

In its sample, this clonotype was seen many times. This chain links TRBV9 with TRBJ1-5; D unclear. This CDR3 is built from 13 residues. Trimming took 0 bases from V and 4 from J, leaving 5 bases between them. Germline loops: CDR1 SGDLS, CDR2 YYNGEE. The CDR3, as DNA: TGTGCCAGCAGCGTAGACTATAATCAGCCCCAGCATTTT. This translates into CASSVDYNQPQHF.

The chain recombines TRBV9 with TRBJ2-3, with TRBD2 matching over 8 bases. This CDR3 contains 14 residues. J was trimmed by 8 bases and V by 3 bases; bases with no gene match: 8. Germline CDR1 SGDLS, CDR2 YYNGEE. The CDR3 protein is CASSEAGTRGTQYF. The DNA for the CDR3 is TGTGCCAGCAGCGAAGCCGGGACTAGAGGTACGCAGTATTTT.

This clonotype was seen at least ten times. Being one base from a much bigger clone, this may be a read error. The chain has TRBV11-2 and TRBJ1-1, with D uncertain. With 1 base removed from V and 0 bases from J, the gap between germline ends came to 3 bases. The V gene's germline CDR1 is SGHAT and CDR2 FQNNGV. The CDR3 runs 13 residues. The CDR3: CASSLGVNTEAFF. The CDR3 nucleotides read TGTGCCAGCAGCTTAGGAGTGAACACTGAAGCTTTCTTT.

This sequence joins TRBV9 and TRBJ2-5, with 7 nucleotides matching TRBD2. Per germline, CDR1 SGDLS and CDR2 YYNGEE. V shed 3 bases, J shed 0 bases, and the junction held 5 bases outside the gene matches. The CDR3 runs 15 residues. The CDR3: CASSAGTTNQETQYF. As DNA, the CDR3 is TGTGCCAGCAGCGCCGGGACTACAAACCAAGAGACCCAGTACTTC.

This clonotype was picked up many times. The V gene is TRBV24-1, the J gene TRBJ2-1; D not resolved. Trimming left V 4 bases short and J 8 bases short, with 14 bases between. Germline V gene data show CDR1 as KGHDR and CDR2 as SFDVKD. The CDR3 covers 14 residues. DNA of the CDR3: TGTGCCACCAGTGACCCGCCGGTCCCGGATGAGCAGTTCTTC. Its protein product is CATSDPPVPDEQFF.

This clonotype came up many times. The chain employs TRBV9 and TRBJ2-1; TRBD1 might be the D (5 bases). With 0 bases removed from V and 2 bases from J, the gap between germline ends came to 12 bases. This CDR3 has 16 amino acids. From germline, CDR1 is SGDLS and CDR2 YYNGEE. The CDR3 bases are TGTGCCAGCAGCGTAGAGGGGCTAGGTCCCTACAATGAGCAGTTCTTC. Amino acid sequence: CASSVEGLGPYNEQFF.

This clonotype was detected ten times or more. CDR3 bases: TGTGCCAGCAGCGTAGTTTCGCCGGATACGCAGTATTTT. As protein: CASSVVSPDTQYF. The chain couples TRBV9 to TRBJ2-3; D not resolved. The germline gives CDR1 SGDLS, CDR2 YYNGEE. Trimming pared 0 bases from V and 6 bases from J, leaving 8 bases between. This CDR3 has 13 amino acids.

The chain has TRBV9 and TRBJ2-3; D perhaps matches TRBD2 (6 bases). V was clipped by 0 bases and J by 2 bases, with 10 bases between them. Per the germline V gene, CDR1 is SGDLS and CDR2 is YYNGEE. This CDR3 contains 15 residues. CDR3 DNA sequence: TGTGCCAGCAGCGTAGGAGGGACTGTCACAGATACGCAGTATTTT. The encoded protein is CASSVGGTVTDTQYF.

The rearrangement links TRBV9 to TRBJ2-3; D unclear. This CDR3 spans 15 amino acids. Per the germline V gene, CDR1 is SGDLS and CDR2 is YYNGEE. V was trimmed by 6 bases and J by 2 bases, leaving 16 bases between them. Here the CDR3 reads CASTPWASTTDTQYF. The CDR3, as DNA: TGTGCCAGCACCCCTTGGGCTAGTACCACAGATACGCAGTATTTT.

By share of the sample, this clonotype is medium-sized. The gene calls are TRBV9 and TRBJ2-2, with TRBD1 matching 9 bases. The CDR3 contains 18 residues. Germline CDR1 and CDR2: SGDLS and YYNGEE. The trim removed 0 bases at V and 4 bases at J, leaving 10 bases unmatched. The CDR3 bases are TGTGCCAGCAGCGTAGTGGGGACAGGGTCTTTGGGCACCGGGGAGCTGTTTTTT. Translating it yields CASSVVGTGSLGTGELFF.

This clonotype was recorded a few times. The CDR3 bases are TGTGCCAGCGGTCCGAGGGACAGTCACTACGAGCAGTACTTC. It yields the protein CASGPRDSHYEQYF. The chain couples TRBV9 to TRBJ2-7; 7 positions agree with TRBD1. CDR1 and CDR2 from the germline V gene are SGDLS and YYNGEE. The CDR3 consists of 14 residues. Unmatched junction bases numbered 10, after V lost 7 bases and J lost 3 bases. The complete variable domain, with remaining parts taken from reference TRBV9 and TRBJ2-7, reads DSGVTQTPKHLITATGQRVTLRCSPRSGDLSVYWYQQSLDQGLQFLIQYYNGEERAKGNILERFSAQQFPDLHSELNLSSLELGDSALYFCASGPRDSHYEQYFGPGTRLTVT.

This clonotype was counted at least ten times. This CDR3 reads CASSVEAGGLNNEQFF. The CDR3, as DNA: TGTGCCAGCAGCGTAGAAGCGGGGGGCCTTAACAATGAGCAGTTCTTC. The chain couples TRBV9 to TRBJ2-1; the match to TRBD2 covers 9 bases. CDR3 length equals 16 residues. Germline V lookup: CDR1 SGDLS, CDR2 YYNGEE. After removal of 0 bases from V and 5 bases from J, the junction contained 6 bases not matched to a gene.

The sample holds many counts of this clonotype. The chain is built from TRBV9 and TRBJ2-3, with TRBD2 matching over 8 bases. The CDR3 length is 15 residues. V trimming: 3 bases; J trimming: 12 bases; junction bases outside the gene matches: 15. From germline, CDR1 is SGDLS and CDR2 YYNGEE. Written as DNA, the CDR3 is TGTGCCAGCAGCGCCAGCCCGAGCGGGGGCCAAGTTCAGTATTTT. Its translation is CASSASPSGGQVQYF.

By proportion, this clonotype is medium-sized. The chain has TRBV9 and TRBJ1-2, with a weak D call TRBD1 (6 bases). The CDR3 consists of 15 residues. In germline, CDR1 is SGDLS, CDR2 YYNGEE. V gave up 3 bases and J gave up 9 bases, with 21 bases separating them. In DNA form, the CDR3 reads TGTGCCAGCAGCGCCCAACCGGACAGTGCCAGGAGCTACACCTTC. Translation: CASSAQPDSARSYTF.

This clonotype appeared many times. The chain carries TRBV9 and TRBJ1-5; D may be TRBD1 (5 bases). With 3 bases removed from V and 0 bases from J, the gap between germline ends came to 10 bases. The CDR3 loop spans 15 amino acids. Germline V gene data show CDR1 as SGDLS and CDR2 as YYNGEE. CDR3: CASSAGVDSNQPQHF. CDR3 sequence (DNA): TGTGCCAGCAGCGCGGGGGTGGATAGCAATCAGCCCCAGCATTTT.

Many counts were recorded for this clonotype. The chain employs TRBV9 and TRBJ1-3; D not resolved. Germline V CDR1 and CDR2: SGDLS, YYNGEE. CDR3 size: 15 residues. Trimming took off 4 bases at V and 1 base at J, with 12 bases between the two ends. The CDR3 sequence: CASSYMVGSGNTIYF. The CDR3 nucleotides are TGTGCCAGCAGCTACATGGTCGGATCTGGAAACACCATATATTTT.

The table lists this clonotype with many counts. CDR3 sequence reads: CASSVAPSLASGDLTQYF. In DNA form, the CDR3 reads TGTGCCAGCAGCGTAGCTCCTTCCCTTGCTAGCGGGGATCTGACCCAGTACTTC. The chain couples TRBV9 to TRBJ2-5; 9 bases line up with TRBD2. The CDR3 length is 18 residues. From germline, CDR1 is SGDLS and CDR2 YYNGEE. The junction had 16 bases not matched to a gene; V was cut back by 0 bases and J by 7 bases.

This clonotype has ten or more counts. The rearrangement joins TRBV9 to TRBJ1-2; D not resolved. In germline, CDR1 is SGDLS, CDR2 YYNGEE. The CDR3 consists of 14 residues. V lost 0 bases and J lost 6, with 12 bases in between. CDR3 in DNA: TGTGCCAGCAGCGTAGCTGGTAGGGAGGATGGCTACACCTTC. This sequence encodes CASSVAGREDGYTF.

This clonotype was observed at least ten times. J is TRBJ1-5 and V is TRBV9; 9 bases fit TRBD1. Per the germline V gene, CDR1 is SGDLS and CDR2 is YYNGEE. V shed 3 bases and J 7 bases; nucleotides not matched to a gene: 5. This CDR3 is built from 14 residues. The CDR3 loop is CASSAGTGSQPQHF. The CDR3 nucleotides read TGTGCCAGCAGCGCCGGGACAGGGAGCCAGCCCCAGCATTTT.

This clonotype was picked up many times. CDR3 sequence reads: CASSDGRGRIGDNEQFF. DNA of the CDR3: TGTGCCAGCAGCGACGGTAGGGGAAGAATTGGGGACAATGAGCAGTTCTTC. The rearrangement links TRBV9 to TRBJ2-1, with D perhaps TRBD1 (5 bases). Germline CDR1 is SGDLS and CDR2 is YYNGEE. Deletions cut 3 bases from V and 5 bases from J, with 21 bases between. The CDR3 totals 17 residues.

The V and J genes are TRBV9 and TRBJ1-4, with D maybe TRBD1 (5 bases). V was clipped by 2 bases and J by 5 bases, with 13 bases between them. Germline V lookup: CDR1 SGDLS, CDR2 YYNGEE. The CDR3 is made up of 15 amino acids. CDR3 in DNA: TGTGCCAGCAGCGTCGCCGGGGCCCCGAATGAAAAACTGTTTTTT. Amino acids: CASSVAGAPNEKLFF.

This clonotype was counted between two and nine times. The V call is TRBV9, the J call TRBJ2-1; possibly TRBD1 or TRBD2 for D (5 bases each). The V end lost 0 bases, the J end lost 6 bases, and 22 bases lay between the germline ends. CDR3 length equals 18 residues. Germline loops: CDR1 SGDLS, CDR2 YYNGEE. As DNA, the CDR3 is TGTGCCAGCAGCGTAGAGGAGACTTTGGGGGTAGTGCCCAATGAGCAGTTCTTC. This sequence encodes CASSVEETLGVVPNEQFF.

By proportion, this clonotype is medium-sized (0.01 to 0.1%). This chain links TRBV9 with TRBJ1-6; D ambiguous. Trimming removed 4 bases at V and 10 bases at J, with 12 bases between. Germline CDR1 reads SGDLS; CDR2 reads YYNGEE. The CDR3 sequence is 13 residues long. CDR3 region: CASSQDPNSPLHF. The CDR3 DNA follows: TGTGCCAGCAGCCAGGACCCGAACTCACCCCTCCACTTT.

This rearrangement joins TRBV9 to TRBJ2-2, with D possibly being TRBD1 or TRBD2 (5 bases each). The germline V gene has CDR1 SGDLS and CDR2 YYNGEE. V was shortened by 6 bases and J by 0 bases, with 9 bases between the two germline ends. This CDR3 is 14 amino acids long. The CDR3 sequence is CASKGDANTGELFF. CDR3 in DNA: TGTGCCAGCAAAGGGGACGCGAACACCGGGGAGCTGTTTTTT.

This clonotype was found many times. The chain uses TRBV9 and TRBJ2-2; 8 bases are shared with TRBD2. J was trimmed by 4 bases and V by 0 bases; bases with no gene match: 8. The CDR3 length is 17 residues. Germline V gene data show CDR1 as SGDLS and CDR2 as YYNGEE. This CDR3 is CASSVVAGRRGTGELFF. The CDR3 nucleotides read TGTGCCAGCAGCGTAGTAGCGGGGAGAAGGGGCACCGGGGAGCTGTTTTTT.

This clonotype was seen many times. The chain recombines TRBV9 with TRBJ2-1; 12 nucleotides line up with TRBD2. The CDR3 is made up of 15 amino acids. Germline assignment: CDR1 SGDLS and CDR2 YYNGEE. V trimming: 4 bases; J trimming: 5 bases; junction bases outside the gene matches: 4. The CDR3 DNA follows: TGTGCCAGCAGCCAAGCTAGCGGGAGGGACAATGAGCAGTTCTTC. Translating it yields CASSQASGRDNEQFF. The entire variable domain, with the rest obtained from reference TRBV9 and TRBJ2-1, is as follows: DSGVTQTPKHLITATGQRVTLRCSPRSGDLSVYWYQQSLDQGLQFLIQYYNGEERAKGNILERFSAQQFPDLHSELNLSSLELGDSALYFCASSQASGRDNEQFFGPGTRLTVL.

The chain combines TRBV9 with TRBJ2-3; TRBD2 matches at 9 bases. The CDR3 sequence is 16 residues long. Losses at the gene ends were 2 bases for V and 5 bases for J; bases not matched to a gene: 9. Germline loops: CDR1 SGDLS, CDR2 YYNGEE. CDR3 nucleotides: TGTGCCAGCAGCGTGGTAGCGGGAGATTTTGGAGATACGCAGTATTTT. This sequence encodes CASSVVAGDFGDTQYF.

The sample holds many counts of this clonotype. The chain joins TRBV9 to TRBJ2-3, with D unresolved. Trimming left V 2 bases short and J 3 bases short, with 7 bases between. The germline V gene encodes CDR1 SGDLS and CDR2 YYNGEE. The CDR3 is made up of 13 amino acids. CDR3 in DNA: TGTGCCAGCAGCGTCGCCAGTACAGATACGCAGTATTTT. Its translation is CASSVASTDTQYF. Complete variable domain (other parts from reference TRBV9 and TRBJ2-3): DSGVTQTPKHLITATGQRVTLRCSPRSGDLSVYWYQQSLDQGLQFLIQYYNGEERAKGNILERFSAQQFPDLHSELNLSSLELGDSALYFCASSVASTDTQYFGPGTRLTVL.

The chain links TRBV23-1 to TRBJ2-2; TRBD2 aligns across 8 bases. TRBV23-1 counts as an open reading frame of uncertain function. V was clipped by 4 bases and J by 0 bases; unmatched bases: 7. The CDR3 is made up of 17 amino acids. The chain's CDR3 is CASSPRAGAANTGELFF. CDR3 in DNA: TGCGCCAGCAGTCCGCGAGCGGGGGCCGCGAACACCGGGGAGCTGTTTTTT.

Many counts were recorded for this clonotype. The rearrangement links TRBV9 to TRBJ2-3; D call uncertain. Germline V CDR1 and CDR2: SGDLS, YYNGEE. The CDR3 extends over 15 amino acids. V gave up 0 bases and J gave up 2 bases, with 10 bases separating them. The CDR3 here is CASSVGGRTTDTQYF. The DNA of the CDR3 is TGTGCCAGCAGCGTAGGGGGTCGGACCACAGATACGCAGTATTTT. The variable domain in full, with the rest retrieved from reference TRBV9 and TRBJ2-3, is DSGVTQTPKHLITATGQRVTLRCSPRSGDLSVYWYQQSLDQGLQFLIQYYNGEERAKGNILERFSAQQFPDLHSELNLSSLELGDSALYFCASSVGGRTTDTQYFGPGTRLTVL.

There are many counts of this clonotype. In nucleotides, the CDR3 is TGTGCCAGCAGCGAGGGGACAGGATTTAATAATTCACCCCTCCACTTT. As protein: CASSEGTGFNNSPLHF. The rearrangement links TRBV9 to TRBJ1-6; 8 bases are shared with TRBD1. In germline, CDR1 is SGDLS, CDR2 YYNGEE. With V trimmed by 3 bases and J by 5 bases, 7 bases remained unmatched. The CDR3 covers 16 residues.

This clonotype is judged medium-sized (0.01 to 0.1%). The chain recombines TRBV9 with TRBJ1-5; 7 nucleotides line up with TRBD1. Germline assignment: CDR1 SGDLS and CDR2 YYNGEE. CDR3 length: 13 amino acids. The J segment lost 4 bases and the V segment lost 3 bases, leaving 1 base of the junction unmatched. In nucleotides, the CDR3 is TGTGCCAGCAGCGAGGGACAGAATCAGCCCCAGCATTTT. It codes for CASSEGQNQPQHF.